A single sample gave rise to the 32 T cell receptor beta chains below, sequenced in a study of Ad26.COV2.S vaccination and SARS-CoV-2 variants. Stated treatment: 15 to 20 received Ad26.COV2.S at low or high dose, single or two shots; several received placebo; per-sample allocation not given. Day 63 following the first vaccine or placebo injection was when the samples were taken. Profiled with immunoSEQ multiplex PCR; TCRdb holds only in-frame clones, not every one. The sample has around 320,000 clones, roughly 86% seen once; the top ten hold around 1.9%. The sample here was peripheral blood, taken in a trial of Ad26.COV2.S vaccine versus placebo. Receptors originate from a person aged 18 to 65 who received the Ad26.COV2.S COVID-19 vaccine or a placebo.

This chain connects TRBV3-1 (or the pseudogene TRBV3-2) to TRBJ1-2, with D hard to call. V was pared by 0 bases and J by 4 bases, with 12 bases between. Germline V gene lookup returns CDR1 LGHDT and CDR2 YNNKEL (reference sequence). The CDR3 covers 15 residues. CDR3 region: CASSQDALLPYGYTF. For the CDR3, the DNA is TGTGCCAGCAGCCAAGATGCCCTATTGCCCTATGGCTACACCTTC.

The CDR3: CASSSPDYNEQFF. As DNA, the CDR3 is TGTGCCAGCAGCTCCCCAGATTACAATGAGCAGTTCTTC. The chain is built from TRBV7-9 and TRBJ2-1; D unresolved. V lost 4 bases and J 4 bases, leaving 8 bases between the germline ends. The CDR3 runs 13 residues. Germline V lookup: CDR1 SEHNR, CDR2 FQNEAQ (reference sequence).

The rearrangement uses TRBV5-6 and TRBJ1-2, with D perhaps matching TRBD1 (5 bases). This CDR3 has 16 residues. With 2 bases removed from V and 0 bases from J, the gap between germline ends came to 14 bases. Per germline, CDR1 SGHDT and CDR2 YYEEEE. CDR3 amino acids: CASSFLDNRANYGYTF. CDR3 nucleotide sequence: TGTGCCAGCAGCTTCTTGGACAACCGGGCTAACTATGGCTACACCTTC.

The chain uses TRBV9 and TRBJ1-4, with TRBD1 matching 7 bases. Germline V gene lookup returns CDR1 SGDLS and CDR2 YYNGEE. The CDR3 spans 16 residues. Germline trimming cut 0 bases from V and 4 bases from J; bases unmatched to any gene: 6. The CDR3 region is CASSVAEGQFNEKLFF. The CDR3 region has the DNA TGTGCCAGCAGCGTAGCTGAGGGACAGTTTAATGAAAAACTGTTTTTT.

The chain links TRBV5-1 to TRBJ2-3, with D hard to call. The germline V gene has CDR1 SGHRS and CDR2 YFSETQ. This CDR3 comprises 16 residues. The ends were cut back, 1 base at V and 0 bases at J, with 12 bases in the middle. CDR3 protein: CASSLSGRYSTDTQYF. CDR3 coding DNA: TGCGCCAGCAGCTTGAGTGGACGATATAGCACAGATACGCAGTATTTT.

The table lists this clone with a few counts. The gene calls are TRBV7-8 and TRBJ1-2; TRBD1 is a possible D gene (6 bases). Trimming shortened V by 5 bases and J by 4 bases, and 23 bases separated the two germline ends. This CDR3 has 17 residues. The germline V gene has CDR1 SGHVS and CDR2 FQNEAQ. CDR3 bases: TGTGCCAGCAGCGGAAGGGGTGGGGGCAGGCAGGTCTATGGCTACACCTTC. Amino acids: CASSGRGGGRQVYGYTF. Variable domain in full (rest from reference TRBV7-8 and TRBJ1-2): GAGVSQSPRYKVAKRGQDVALRCDPISGHVSLFWYQQALGQGPEFLTYFQNEAQLDKSGLPSDRFFAERPEGSVSTLKIQRTQQEDSAVYLCASSGRGGGRQVYGYTFGSGTRLTVV.

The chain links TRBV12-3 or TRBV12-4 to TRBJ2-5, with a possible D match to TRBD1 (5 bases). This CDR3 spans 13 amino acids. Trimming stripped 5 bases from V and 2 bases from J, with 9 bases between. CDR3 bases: TGTGCCAGCAGTGACAGCGTACAAGAGACCCAGTACTTC. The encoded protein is CASSDSVQETQYF.

In nucleotides, the CDR3 is TGTGCCAGCAGCTTTCGGGACTCCCCTGAGCAGTACTTC. This gives the protein CASSFRDSPEQYF. The rearrangement links TRBV7-6 to TRBJ2-7, with a tentative D call TRBD2 (6 bases). The CDR3 loop spans 13 amino acids. Per the germline V gene, CDR1 is SGHVS and CDR2 is FNYEAQ. Trimming removed 3 bases at V and 7 bases at J, with 13 bases between.

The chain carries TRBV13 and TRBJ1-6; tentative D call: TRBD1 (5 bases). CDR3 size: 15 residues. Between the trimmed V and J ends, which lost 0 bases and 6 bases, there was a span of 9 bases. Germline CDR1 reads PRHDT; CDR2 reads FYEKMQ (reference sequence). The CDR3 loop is CASSLGDSVNSPLHF. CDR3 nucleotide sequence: TGTGCCAGCAGCTTAGGTGACAGCGTTAATTCACCCCTCCACTTT.

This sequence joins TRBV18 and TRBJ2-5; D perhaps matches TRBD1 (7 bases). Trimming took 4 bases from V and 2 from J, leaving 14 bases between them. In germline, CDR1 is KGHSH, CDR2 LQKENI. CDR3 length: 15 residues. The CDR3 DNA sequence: TGTGCCAGCTCACGGCTGACAGGGAGGCAAGAGACCCAGTACTTC. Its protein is CASSRLTGRQETQYF.

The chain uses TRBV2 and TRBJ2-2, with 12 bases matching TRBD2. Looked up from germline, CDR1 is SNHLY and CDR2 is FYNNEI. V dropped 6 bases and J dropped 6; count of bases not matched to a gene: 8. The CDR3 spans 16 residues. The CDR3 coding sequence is TGTGCCAGCAGCGGTAGACTAGCGGGGGCCCCCGGGGAGCTGTTTTTT. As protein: CASSGRLAGAPGELFF.

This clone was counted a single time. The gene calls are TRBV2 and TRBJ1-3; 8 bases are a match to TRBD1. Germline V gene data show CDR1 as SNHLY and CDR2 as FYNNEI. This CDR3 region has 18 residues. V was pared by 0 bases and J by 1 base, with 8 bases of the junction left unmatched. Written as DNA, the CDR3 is TGTGCCAGCAGTGAAGCCGGGGACAGGACGCTTTCTGGAAACACCATATATTTT. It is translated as CASSEAGDRTLSGNTIYF.

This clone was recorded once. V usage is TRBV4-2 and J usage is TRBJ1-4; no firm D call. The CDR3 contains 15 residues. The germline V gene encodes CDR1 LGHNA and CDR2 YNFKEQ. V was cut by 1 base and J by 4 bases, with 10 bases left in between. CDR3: CASSQARNNNEKLFF. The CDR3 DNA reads TGTGCCAGCAGCCAAGCCAGAAATAATAATGAAAAACTGTTTTTT.

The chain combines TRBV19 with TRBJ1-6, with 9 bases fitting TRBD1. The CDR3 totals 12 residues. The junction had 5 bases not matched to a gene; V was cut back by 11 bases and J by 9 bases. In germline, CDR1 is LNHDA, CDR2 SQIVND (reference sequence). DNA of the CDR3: TGTGCCTCCGGGGACAGGGCTTCACCCCTCCACTTT. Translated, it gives CASGDRASPLHF.

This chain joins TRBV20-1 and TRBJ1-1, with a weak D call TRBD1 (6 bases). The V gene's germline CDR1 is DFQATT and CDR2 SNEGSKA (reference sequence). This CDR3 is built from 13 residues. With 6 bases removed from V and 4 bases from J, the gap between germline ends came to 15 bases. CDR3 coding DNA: TGCAGTGCCAGTCAGGGGAAGGGCACTGAAGCTTTCTTT. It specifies CSASQGKGTEAFF.

Here the CDR3 reads CASSELAGGRWGVEQFF. The DNA for the CDR3 is TGTGCCAGCAGCGAACTAGCGGGGGGCCGGTGGGGTGTTGAGCAGTTCTTC. This chain connects TRBV6-2 or TRBV6-3 to TRBJ2-1; 12 bases align to TRBD2. V shed 6 bases and J 9 bases; nucleotides not matched to a gene: 15. CDR1 and CDR2 (germline): MNHEY, SVGEGT. The CDR3 spans 17 residues.

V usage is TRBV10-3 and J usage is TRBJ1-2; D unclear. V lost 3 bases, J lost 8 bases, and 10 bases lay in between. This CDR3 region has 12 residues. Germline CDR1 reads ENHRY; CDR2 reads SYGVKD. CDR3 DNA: TGTGCCATCAGTGAAATCGGCCTGGGCTACACCTTC. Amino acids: CAISEIGLGYTF.

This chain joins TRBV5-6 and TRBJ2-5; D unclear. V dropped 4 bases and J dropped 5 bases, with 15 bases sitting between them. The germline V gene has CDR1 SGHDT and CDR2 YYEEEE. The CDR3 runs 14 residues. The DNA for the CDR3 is TGTGCCAGCAGCACGGACGGACGTTGGGAGACCCAGTACTTC. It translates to CASSTDGRWETQYF.

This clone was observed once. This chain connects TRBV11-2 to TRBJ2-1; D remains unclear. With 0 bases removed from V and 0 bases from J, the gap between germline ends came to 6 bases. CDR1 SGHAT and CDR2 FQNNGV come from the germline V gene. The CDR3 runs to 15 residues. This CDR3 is CASSLDGLSYNEQFF. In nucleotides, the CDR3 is TGTGCCAGCAGCTTAGACGGGCTCTCCTACAATGAGCAGTTCTTC.

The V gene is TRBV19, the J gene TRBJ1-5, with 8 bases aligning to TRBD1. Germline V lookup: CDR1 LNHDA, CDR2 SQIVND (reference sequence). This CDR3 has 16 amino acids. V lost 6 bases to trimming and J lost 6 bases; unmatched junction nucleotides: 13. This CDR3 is CASRISRGQVGQPQHF. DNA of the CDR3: TGTGCCAGTAGGATATCCAGGGGGCAGGTGGGTCAGCCCCAGCATTTT.

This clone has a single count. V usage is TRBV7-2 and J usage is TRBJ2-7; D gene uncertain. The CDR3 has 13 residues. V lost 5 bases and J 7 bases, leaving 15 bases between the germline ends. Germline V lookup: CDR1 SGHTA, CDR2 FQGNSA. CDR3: CASSPLMLGEQYF. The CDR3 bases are TGTGCCAGCAGCCCCCTCATGTTGGGGGAGCAGTACTTC. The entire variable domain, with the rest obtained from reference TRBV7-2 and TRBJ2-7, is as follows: GAGVSQSPSNKVTEKGKDVELRCDPISGHTALYWYRQSLGQGLEFLIYFQGNSAPDKSGLPSDRFSAERTGGSVSTLTIQRTQQEDSAVYLCASSPLMLGEQYFGPGTRLTVT.

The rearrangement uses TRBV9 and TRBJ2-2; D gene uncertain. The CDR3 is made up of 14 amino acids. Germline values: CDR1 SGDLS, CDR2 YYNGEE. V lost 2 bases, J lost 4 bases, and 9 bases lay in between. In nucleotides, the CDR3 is TGTGCCAGCAGCGTTAACGGAGCCACCGGGGAGCTGTTTTTT. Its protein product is CASSVNGATGELFF.

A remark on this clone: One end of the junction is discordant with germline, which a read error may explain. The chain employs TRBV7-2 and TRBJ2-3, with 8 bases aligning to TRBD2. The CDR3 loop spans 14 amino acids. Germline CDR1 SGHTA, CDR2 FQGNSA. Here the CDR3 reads CASNLRGGRDTQYF. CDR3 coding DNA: TGTGCCAGCAACTTACGGGGGGGCAGAGATACGCAGTATTTT.

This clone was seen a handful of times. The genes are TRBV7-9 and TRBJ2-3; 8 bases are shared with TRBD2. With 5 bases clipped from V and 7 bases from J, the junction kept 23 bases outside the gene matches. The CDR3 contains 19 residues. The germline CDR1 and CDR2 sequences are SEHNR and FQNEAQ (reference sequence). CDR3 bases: TGTGCCAGCAGCCCCGGGGGGGCCTTCTCATCACCCGAAAAAAATACGCAGTATTTT. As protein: CASSPGGAFSSPEKNTQYF. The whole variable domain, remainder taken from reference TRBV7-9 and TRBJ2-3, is DTGVSQNPRHKITKRGQNVTFRCDPISEHNRLYWYRQTLGQGPEFLTYFQNEAQLEKSRLLSDRFSAERPKGSFSTLEIQRTEQGDSAMYLCASSPGGAFSSPEKNTQYFGPGTRLTVL.

This chain's CDR3 is CASSVGVYNYEQYF. DNA of the CDR3: TGTGCCAGCAGCGTAGGAGTCTATAACTACGAGCAGTACTTC. The chain combines TRBV9 with TRBJ2-7, with D hard to call. CDR1 is SGDLS and CDR2 is YYNGEE in the germline V gene. Trimming removed 0 bases from V and 3 bases from J, with 10 bases in between. This CDR3 comprises 14 residues.

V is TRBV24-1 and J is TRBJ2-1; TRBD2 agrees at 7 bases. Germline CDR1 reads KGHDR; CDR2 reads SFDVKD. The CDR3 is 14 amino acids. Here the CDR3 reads CASSQARGFGEQFF. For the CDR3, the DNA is TGTGCGTCCAGTCAGGCGCGGGGGTTTGGTGAGCAGTTCTTC.

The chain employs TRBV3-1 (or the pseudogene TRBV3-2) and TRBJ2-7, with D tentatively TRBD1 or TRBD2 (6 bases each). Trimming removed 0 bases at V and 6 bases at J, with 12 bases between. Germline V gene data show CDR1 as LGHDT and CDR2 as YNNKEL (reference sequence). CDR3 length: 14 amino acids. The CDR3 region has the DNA TGTGCCAGCAGCCAAGAGGGGGGCCAGGCCGAGCAGTACTTC. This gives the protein CASSQEGGQAEQYF.

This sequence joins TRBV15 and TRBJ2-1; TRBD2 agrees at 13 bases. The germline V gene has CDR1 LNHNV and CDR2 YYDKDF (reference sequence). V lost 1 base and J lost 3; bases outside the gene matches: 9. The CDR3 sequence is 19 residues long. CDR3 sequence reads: CATSRVRTSGGLFYNEQFF. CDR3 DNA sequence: TGTGCCACCAGCAGAGTAAGGACTAGCGGGGGCCTCTTCTACAATGAGCAGTTCTTC.

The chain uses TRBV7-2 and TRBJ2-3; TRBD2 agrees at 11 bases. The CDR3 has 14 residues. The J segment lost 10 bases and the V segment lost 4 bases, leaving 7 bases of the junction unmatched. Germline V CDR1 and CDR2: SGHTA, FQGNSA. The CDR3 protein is CASSYVTSGAAQYF. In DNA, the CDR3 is TGTGCCAGCAGCTATGTGACTAGCGGGGCTGCGCAGTATTTT. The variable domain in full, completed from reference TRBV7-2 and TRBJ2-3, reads GAGVSQSPSNKVTEKGKDVELRCDPISGHTALYWYRQSLGQGLEFLIYFQGNSAPDKSGLPSDRFSAERTGGSVSTLTIQRTQQEDSAVYLCASSYVTSGAAQYFGPGTRLTVL.

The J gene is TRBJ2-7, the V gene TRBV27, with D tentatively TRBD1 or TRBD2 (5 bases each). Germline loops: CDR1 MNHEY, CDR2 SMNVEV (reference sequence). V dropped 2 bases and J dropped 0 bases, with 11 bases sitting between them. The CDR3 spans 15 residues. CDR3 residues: CASSLPGRSSYEQYF. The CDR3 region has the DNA TGTGCCAGCAGTTTACCGGGACGGAGCTCCTACGAGCAGTACTTC.

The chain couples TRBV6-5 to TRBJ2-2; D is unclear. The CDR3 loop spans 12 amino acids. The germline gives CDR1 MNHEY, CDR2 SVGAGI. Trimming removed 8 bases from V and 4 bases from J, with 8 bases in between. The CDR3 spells CASADGTGELFF. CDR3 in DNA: TGTGCCAGCGCTGACGGCACCGGGGAGCTGTTTTTT.

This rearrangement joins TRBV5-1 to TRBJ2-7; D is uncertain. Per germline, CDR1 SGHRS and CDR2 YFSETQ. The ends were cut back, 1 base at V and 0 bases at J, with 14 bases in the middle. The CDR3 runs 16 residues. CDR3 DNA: TGCGCCAGCAGCTTGAATCAAGGACGGAGCTCCTACGAGCAGTACTTC. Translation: CASSLNQGRSSYEQYF.